This T cell receptor beta chain was observed in a study of blood T cell repertoires in COVID-19 (dated by TCRdb to the early 2020s). A note on the overall study: Samples from collaborators originated in the United States, Italy and Spain and spanned both the acute and convalescent phases of COVID-19. HLA class I and class II types, where available, came from metadata supplied by the sample provider rather than from assay-based typing. The repertoires were released in a freely available public database meant as a resource for research on the immune response to SARS-CoV-2. The prospective study material was composed of cDNA or gDNA derived from T cells, B-cell-depleted T cells, or PBMCs. Subjects who had been exposed to COVID-19, were actively infected with it, or had recovered from it provided the deeply sampled blood TCRbeta repertoires that made up the dataset. The samples were drawn from two sources: the first 160 participants of the ongoing ImmuneRACE study, and approximately 1,300 subjects contributed by 6 global collaborators. Nearly every sample came with metadata listing a de-identified subject ID, COVID-19 status, age in years and sex.

Overall study outcomes, separate from this receptor: Clinical and demographic metadata were provided uncurated, with the amount varying by source and participant.

As regards this clone: Its antigen has not been determined. No base quality information exists; no much larger clone differs at one position.

Participants in the prospective study were enrolled through a virtual design, were aged roughly 18 to 100 years, and lived in 24 United States geographic areas. Cohort assignment in the prospective study relied on participant-reported clinical history from a screening survey and a study questionnaire. Mobile phlebotomists in the prospective study collected whole blood, serum and a nasopharyngeal or oropharyngeal swab from every participant. Over a roughly 2-month period, participants in the prospective study had the option of providing additional blood draws and questionnaires. Before DNA extraction, prospective study blood samples were shipped either frozen or at room temperature. From cysteine to phenylalanine, the CDR3 is 13 amino acids long. The only DNA kept is the CDR3, 39 bases in frame from the first base. V sheds 1 base and J sheds 6 bases, leaving 9 bases between their ends. According to the germline V gene (reference sequence), CDR1 reads LGHDT and CDR2 reads YNNKEL.

The immunoSEQ Assay, a bias-controlled multiplex PCR, was used to amplify TCRbeta CDR3 regions from genomic DNA. Concerning the study's data processing: Within the assay, amplification of reference gene primers was used to estimate how many nucleated cells each sample contained. Sequence reads were collapsed and filtered to measure the absolute abundance of every unique TCRbeta CDR3 rearrangement. For each sample, productive Simpson clonality was calculated by taking the square root of Simpson's diversity index across productive rearrangements. The source is immuneACCESS, and TCRdb retained only in-frame sequences with V and J called. Part of the clones is not carried over; for the studies checked, unresolved V genes explain less than half of this, and the remainder is unexplained. V and J calls and clone size are as listed in that table; D and trimming were resolved from the DNA. For this sample the table gives 250,000 to 350,000 clones, of which around 90% were detected only once. The ten biggest clones cover 1.7% of the sample.

Sequencing was done on a sample of PBMCs or T cells enriched from blood (not recorded which). Here the chain combines TRBV3-1 (or the pseudogene TRBV3-2) and TRBJ1-2; the D gene is possibly TRBD1, with 5 bases matching. The clonotype comes from a woman aged 18-29 years with acute COVID-19. The nucleotides read TGTGCCAGCAGCCAAGTCAGGGATGATGGCTACACCTTC. This yields the protein CASSQVRDDGYTF.